The 6 T cell receptor beta chains presented below share a single source sample, sequenced in a study of cytomegalovirus exposure and HLA in healthy donors. The PCR was carried out with 60 Vbeta primers and 13 Jbeta primers. Some clones are missing from TCRdb's copy, which holds only in-frame ones; the method was immunoSEQ multiplex PCR. The specimen's table records about 75,000 clones. The sequenced sample consisted of PBMCs. These receptor sequences come from a man in his late teens or twenties in good health and CMV-seropositive.

This chain joins TRBV28 and TRBJ2-2; D is ambiguous. The length of the CDR3 is 16 residues. In germline, CDR1 is MDHEN, CDR2 SYDVKM. V was cut by 3 bases and J by 0 bases, with 11 bases left in between. CDR3 nucleotide sequence: TGTGCCAGCAGTTTTACGGTCCGCCCGAACACCGGGGAGCTGTTTTTT. It encodes CASSFTVRPNTGELFF.

The CDR3 nucleotides read TGTGCCAGCAGTCCAATCATGAGGCCCGGCGAGACGGGGAACTATGGCTACACCTTC. Its protein product is CASSPIMRPGETGNYGYTF. The chain joins TRBV7-3 to TRBJ1-2; no clear D gene. The CDR3 sequence is 19 residues long. Germline V gene sequence: CDR1 SGHTA, CDR2 FQGTGA. V shed 6 bases and J shed 2 bases, with 28 bases lying between them.

This chain links TRBV9 with TRBJ2-7, with 8 bases lining up with TRBD1. CDR3 length: 14 residues. CDR1 and CDR2 (germline): SGDLS, YYNGEE. V shed 3 bases, J shed 3 bases, and the junction held 5 bases outside the gene matches. The CDR3 nucleotides are TGTGCCAGCAGCGACCGGGACAGGAGCTACGAGCAGTACTTC. It codes for CASSDRDRSYEQYF.

The chain recombines TRBV11-2 with TRBJ2-7; D call uncertain. CDR1 and CDR2 (germline): SGHAT, FQNNGV. The CDR3 extends over 15 amino acids. V dropped 5 bases and J dropped 0 bases, with 14 bases sitting between them. CDR3 in DNA: TGTGCCAGCAGCAGTGTCTTTACCGGCTCCTACGAGCAGTACTTC. This gives the protein CASSSVFTGSYEQYF.

The rearrangement joins TRBV6-1 to TRBJ2-7; no reliable D call. Germline V gene lookup returns CDR1 MNHNS and CDR2 SASEGT. This CDR3 contains 13 residues. V was cut by 7 bases and J by 6 bases, with 16 bases left in between. The CDR3: CASTSRLNGEQYF. CDR3 in DNA: TGTGCCAGCACTTCACGGTTAAATGGCGAGCAGTACTTC.

By frequency, this clone is medium-sized (0.01 to 0.1%). This sequence joins TRBV6-4 and TRBJ2-1; TRBD2 matches at 15 bases. CDR1 is MRHNA and CDR2 is SNTAGT in the germline V gene. The CDR3 loop spans 15 amino acids. With V trimmed by 2 bases and J by 7 bases, 0 bases remained unmatched. CDR3 DNA: TGTGCCAGCAGTGACGGACTAGCGGGAGGGAATGAGCAGTTCTTC. Translation gives CASSDGLAGGNEQFF.